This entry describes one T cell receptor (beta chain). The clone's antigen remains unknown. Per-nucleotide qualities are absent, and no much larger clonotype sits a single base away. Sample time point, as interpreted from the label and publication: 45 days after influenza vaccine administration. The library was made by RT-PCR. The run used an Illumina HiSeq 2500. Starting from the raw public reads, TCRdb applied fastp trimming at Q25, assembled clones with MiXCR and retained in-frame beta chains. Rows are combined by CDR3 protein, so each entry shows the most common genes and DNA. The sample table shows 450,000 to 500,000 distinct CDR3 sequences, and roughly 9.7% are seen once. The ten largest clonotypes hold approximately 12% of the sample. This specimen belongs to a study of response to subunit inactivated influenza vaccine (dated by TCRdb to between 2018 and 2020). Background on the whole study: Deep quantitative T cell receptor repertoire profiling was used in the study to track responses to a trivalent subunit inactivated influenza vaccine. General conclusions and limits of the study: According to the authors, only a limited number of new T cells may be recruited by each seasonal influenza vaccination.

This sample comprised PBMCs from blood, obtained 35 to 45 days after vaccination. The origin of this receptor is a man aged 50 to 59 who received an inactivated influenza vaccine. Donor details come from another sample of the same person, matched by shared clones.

The base sequence is TGTGCCAGCAGTTTGGGGACAGGGATAACCGGGGAGCTGTTTTTT. The translation is CASSLGTGITGELFF. The chain links TRBV27 with TRBJ2-2, with 9 bases aligning to TRBD1. The V end gives up 3 bases and the J end 5 bases, leaving 4 bases in the junction not matched to a gene. CDR1 and CDR2, looked up from the germline V gene (reference sequence), are MNHEY and SMNVEV. The CDR3 runs 15 residues from the cysteine to the phenylalanine. Only the CDR3 DNA is retained, 45 bases long and in frame from the first base.